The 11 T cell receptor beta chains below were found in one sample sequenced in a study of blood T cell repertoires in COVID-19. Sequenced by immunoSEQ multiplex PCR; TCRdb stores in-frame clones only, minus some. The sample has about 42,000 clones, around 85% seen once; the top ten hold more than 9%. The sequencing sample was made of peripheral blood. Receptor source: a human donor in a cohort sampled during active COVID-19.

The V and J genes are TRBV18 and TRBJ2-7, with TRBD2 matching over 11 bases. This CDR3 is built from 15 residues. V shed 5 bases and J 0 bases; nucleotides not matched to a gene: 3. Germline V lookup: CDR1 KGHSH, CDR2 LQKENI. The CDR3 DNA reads TGTGCCAGCTCAGTGACTAGCGGGACCTCCTACGAGCAGTACTTC. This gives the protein CASSVTSGTSYEQYF.

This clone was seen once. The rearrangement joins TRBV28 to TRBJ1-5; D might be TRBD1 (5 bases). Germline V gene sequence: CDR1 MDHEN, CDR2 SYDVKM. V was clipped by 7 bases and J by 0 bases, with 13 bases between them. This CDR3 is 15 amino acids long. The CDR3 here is CASTLGLTSNQPQHF. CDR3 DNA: TGTGCCAGCACCCTGGGACTGACTAGCAATCAGCCCCAGCATTTT.

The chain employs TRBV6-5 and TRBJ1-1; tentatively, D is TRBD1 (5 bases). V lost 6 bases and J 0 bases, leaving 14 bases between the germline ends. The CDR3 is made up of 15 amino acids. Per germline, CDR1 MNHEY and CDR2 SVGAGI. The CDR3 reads CASSPEAGMNTEAFF. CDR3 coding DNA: TGTGCCAGCAGCCCCGAAGCAGGGATGAACACTGAAGCTTTCTTT.

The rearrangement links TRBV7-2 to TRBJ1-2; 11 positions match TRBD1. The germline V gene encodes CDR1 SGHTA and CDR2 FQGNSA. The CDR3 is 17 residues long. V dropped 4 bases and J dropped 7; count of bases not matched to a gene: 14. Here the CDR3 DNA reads TGTGCCAGCAGCTCTCTTTTCCTGGACAGGGGGCGACGTGGCTACACCTTC. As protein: CASSSLFLDRGRRGYTF.

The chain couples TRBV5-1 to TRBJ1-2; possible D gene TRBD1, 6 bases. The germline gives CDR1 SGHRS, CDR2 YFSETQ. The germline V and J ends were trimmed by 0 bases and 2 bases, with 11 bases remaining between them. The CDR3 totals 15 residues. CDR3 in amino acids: CASSLGGGQNYGYTF. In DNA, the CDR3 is TGCGCCAGCAGCTTGGGTGGGGGCCAGAACTATGGCTACACCTTC. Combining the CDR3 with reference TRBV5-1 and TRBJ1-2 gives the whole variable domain KAGVTQTPRYLIKTRGQQVTLSCSPISGHRSVSWYQQTPGQGLQFLFEYFSETQRNKGNFPGRFSGRQFSNSRSEMNVSTLELGDSALYLCASSLGGGQNYGYTFGSGTRLTVV.

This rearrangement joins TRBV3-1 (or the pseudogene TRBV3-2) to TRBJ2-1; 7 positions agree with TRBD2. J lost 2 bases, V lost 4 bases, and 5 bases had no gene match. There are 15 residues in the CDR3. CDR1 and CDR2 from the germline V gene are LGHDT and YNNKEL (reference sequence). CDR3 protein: CASSREGSPYNEQFF. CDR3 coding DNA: TGTGCCAGCAGCCGGGAGGGGTCGCCCTACAATGAGCAGTTCTTC.

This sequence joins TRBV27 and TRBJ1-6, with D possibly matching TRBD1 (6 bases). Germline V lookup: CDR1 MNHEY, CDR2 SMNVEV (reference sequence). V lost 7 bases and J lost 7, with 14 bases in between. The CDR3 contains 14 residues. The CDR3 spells CASNRQGPNSPLHF. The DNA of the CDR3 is TGTGCCAGCAACCGGCAGGGGCCCAATTCACCCCTCCACTTT.

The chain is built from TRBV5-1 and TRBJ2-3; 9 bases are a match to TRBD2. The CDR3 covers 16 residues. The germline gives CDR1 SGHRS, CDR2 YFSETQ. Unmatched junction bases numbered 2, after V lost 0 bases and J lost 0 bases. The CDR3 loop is CASSLGGLASTDTQYF. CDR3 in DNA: TGCGCCAGCAGCTTGGGTGGACTAGCGAGCACAGATACGCAGTATTTT.

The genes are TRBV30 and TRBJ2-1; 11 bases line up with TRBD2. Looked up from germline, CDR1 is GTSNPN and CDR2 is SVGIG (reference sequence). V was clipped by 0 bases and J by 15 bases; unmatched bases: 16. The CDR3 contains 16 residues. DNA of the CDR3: TGTGCCTGGAGTGTATTCCTAGCGGGGGGAATTTTAAAGGTGTTCTTC. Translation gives CAWSVFLAGGILKVFF.

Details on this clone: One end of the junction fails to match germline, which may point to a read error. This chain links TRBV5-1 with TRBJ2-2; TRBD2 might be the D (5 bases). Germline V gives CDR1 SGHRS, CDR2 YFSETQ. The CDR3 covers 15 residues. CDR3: CASSFGRLSTGELLF. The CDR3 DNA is TGCGCCAGCAGCTTCGGACGGTTGAGCACCGGGGAGCTGCTTTTT.

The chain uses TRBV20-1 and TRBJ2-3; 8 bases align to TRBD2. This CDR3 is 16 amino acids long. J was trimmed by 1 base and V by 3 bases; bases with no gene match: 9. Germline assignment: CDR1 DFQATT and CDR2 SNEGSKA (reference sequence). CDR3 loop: CSASRFSRGGTDTQYF. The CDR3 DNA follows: TGCAGTGCTAGTCGGTTTTCGCGGGGGGGCACAGATACGCAGTATTTT.